This T cell receptor beta chain was retrieved from a study of T cells in narcolepsy. With 1 base clipped from V and 4 bases from J, the junction kept 6 bases outside the gene matches. The CDR3 loop spans 15 amino acids. The germline gives CDR1 SGHRS, CDR2 YFSETQ. Profiling relied on immunoSEQ multiplex PCR, and the TCRdb table lists in-frame clones only, not all of them. The sample lists roughly 25,000 clones; 75% to 85% were seen once. The chain joins TRBV5-1 to TRBJ1-1, with 8 bases that match TRBD1. The sequencing sample was made of memory (CD45RA-) CD4+ T cells from blood. The sequence was obtained from a human donor in good health. In DNA form, the CDR3 reads TGCGCCAGCAGCTTGCAGGGGGCTGCGGGCACTGAAGCTTTCTTT. Encoded protein: CASSLQGAAGTEAFF.